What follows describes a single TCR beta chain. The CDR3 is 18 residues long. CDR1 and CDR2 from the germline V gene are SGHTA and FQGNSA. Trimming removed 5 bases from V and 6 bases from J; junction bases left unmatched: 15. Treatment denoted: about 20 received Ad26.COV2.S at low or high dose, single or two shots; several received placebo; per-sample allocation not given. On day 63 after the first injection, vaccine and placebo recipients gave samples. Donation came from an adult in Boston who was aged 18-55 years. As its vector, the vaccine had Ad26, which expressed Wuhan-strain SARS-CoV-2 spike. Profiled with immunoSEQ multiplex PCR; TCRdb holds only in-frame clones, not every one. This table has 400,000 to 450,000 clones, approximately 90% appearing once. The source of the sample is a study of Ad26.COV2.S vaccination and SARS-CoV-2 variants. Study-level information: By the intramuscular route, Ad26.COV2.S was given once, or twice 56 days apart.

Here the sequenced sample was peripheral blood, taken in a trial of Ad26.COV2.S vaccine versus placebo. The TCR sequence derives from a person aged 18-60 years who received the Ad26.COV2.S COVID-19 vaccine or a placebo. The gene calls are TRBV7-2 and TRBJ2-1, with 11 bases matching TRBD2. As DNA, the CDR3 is TGTGCCAGCAGCCCACTAGCGGGAGACATGTATTTGGGCAATGAGCAGTTCTTC. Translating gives CASSPLAGDMYLGNEQFF.